These T cell receptor beta chains were read from a single sample in a study of blood T cell repertoires in COVID-19. TCRdb's copy holds only in-frame clones and misses some; the assay was immunoSEQ multiplex PCR. The sample holds approximately 350,000 clones; about 90% are singletons and the top ten take almost 3%. Sequencing was done on a sample of PBMCs or T cells enriched from blood (not recorded which). The receptors shown here come from a woman aged 30 to 39 who had recovered from COVID-19. Each CDR3 is given with its conserved first and last residue. D genes are given only for firm matches. Rows give clone size only sometimes, using once, few, many, or a class for an expanded clone.

j_call	v_call	clone_size	cdr3_length	d_call	cdr3_nt	cdr3_aa
TRBJ1-2	TRBV5-1	.	13	.	TGCGCCAGCAGCTTCCAGGGGTCGGATGGCTACACCTTC	CASSFQGSDGYTF
TRBJ1-5	TRBV5-8	.	13	.	TGTGCCAGCAGCTTAACACAGCACCAGCCCCAGCATTTT	CASSLTQHQPQHF
TRBJ2-1	TRBV5-1	.	15	.	TGCGCCAGCAGCTACTCCGGGACTGGCTACAATGAGCAGTTCTTC	CASSYSGTGYNEQFF
TRBJ1-1	TRBV7-2	.	14	TRBD1	TGTGCCAGCGGAGAACAGGGGACGAACACTGAAGCTTTCTTT	CASGEQGTNTEAFF
TRBJ2-7	TRBV7-8	.	17	.	TGTGCCAGCAGCGCAGAAACCAGGGGACTACTATCCTACGAGCAGTACTTC	CASSAETRGLLSYEQYF
TRBJ2-3	TRBV6-4	few	16	TRBD1	TGTGCCAGCAGTGACTCAGGGGGACAGGGGGCAGATACGCAGTATTTT	CASSDSGGQGADTQYF
TRBJ1-1	TRBV7-2	once	16	.	TGTGCCAGCAGCTCCCAACGAGGACAGTGGAACACTGAAGCTTTCTTT	CASSSQRGQWNTEAFF
TRBJ1-1	TRBV5-6	.	16	.	TGTGCCAGCAGCCCCGGGTCCCTGGGAGGGTCCACTGAAGCTTTCTTT	CASSPGSLGGSTEAFF
TRBJ1-2	TRBV5-1	.	14	.	TGCGCCAGCAGCTCCGCCGGGGATCGGTATGGCTACACCTTC	CASSSAGDRYGYTF
TRBJ2-6	TRBV6-6	.	19	.	TGTGCCAGCAGTCTTTATGGGTCGGGGGGCGCCTCTGGGGCCAACGTCCTGACTTTC	CASSLYGSGGASGANVLTF